These 31 T cell receptor beta chains were all obtained from the same sample, sequenced in a study of molecular identifiers for immune sequencing clone quantification (dated by TCRdb to about 2018). Libraries were prepared through PCR. The reads were generated on a NextSeq 500. TCRdb handled the public reads itself, with Q25 trimming in fastp and clone calling in MiXCR, and kept productive beta chains. CDR3 protein duplicates are merged, each entry listing the most common genes and DNA. The sample records some 580,000 distinct CDR3 sequences, 25% of which are singletons. The ten biggest clones cover roughly 0.83% of the sample. Sequencing used naive CD8+ T cells from blood, with Jurkat cell RNA spiked in. The cell subset or site tag for this specimen amounts to: FACS-sorted CD8+CD4-CCR7+CD45RA+ naive T cells. Receptors originate from a human donor in good health. Some libraries in this study had Jurkat cell RNA spiked in.

A single count supports this clonotype. The chain joins TRBV19 to TRBJ2-1, with a possible D match to TRBD1 (6 bases). The CDR3 totals 15 residues. Trimming left V 3 bases short and J 4 bases short, with 13 bases between. Per germline, CDR1 LNHDA and CDR2 SQIVND (reference sequence). CDR3 nucleotides: TGTGCCAGTAGTATCATACAGGGTTATTACAATGAGCAGTTCTTC. The encoded protein is CASSIIQGYYNEQFF. Full variable domain (remainder filled in from reference TRBV19 and TRBJ2-1): DGGITQSPKYLFRKEGQNVTLSCEQNLNHDAMYWYRQDPGQGLRLIYYSQIVNDFQKGDIAEGYSVSREKKESFPLTVTSAQKNPTAFYLCASSIIQGYYNEQFFGPGTRLTVL.

The CDR3 nucleotides are TGCGCCAGCAGCCGCGGACTAGCCGGCACAGATACGCAGTATTTT. Protein sequence: CASSRGLAGTDTQYF. The J gene is TRBJ2-3, the V gene TRBV4-1, with 8 bases aligning to TRBD2. The CDR3 contains 15 residues. Germline V CDR1 and CDR2: MGHRA, YSYEKL. J lost 1 base, V lost 4 bases, and 4 bases had no gene match.

In its sample, this clonotype was seen once. A much larger clone is a single base away; this may be a read error. The chain carries TRBV2 and TRBJ1-1, with D perhaps matching TRBD1 (6 bases). Germline V gene data show CDR1 as SNHLY and CDR2 as FYNNEI. The CDR3 runs 15 residues. V dropped 2 bases and J dropped 4 bases, with 14 bases sitting between them. CDR3 sequence reads: CASSEPGGAFTEAFF. CDR3 nucleotide sequence: TGTGCCAGCAGTGAACCGGGGGGCGCCTTCACTGAAGCTTTCTTT.

This clonotype was recorded many times. The rearrangement uses TRBV10-1 and TRBJ2-3, with D possibly being TRBD2 (6 bases). Germline loops: CDR1 WNHNN, CDR2 SYGVQD (reference sequence). The CDR3 contains 14 residues. Trimming shortened V by 7 bases and J by 2 bases, and 13 bases separated the two germline ends. The CDR3 sequence is CASNAGINTDTQYF. CDR3 in DNA: TGCGCCAGCAACGCGGGGATCAACACAGATACGCAGTATTTT.

V is TRBV4-3 and J is TRBJ1-6; 7 bases match TRBD1. Germline trimming cut 0 bases from V and 10 bases from J; bases unmatched to any gene: 15. Per germline, CDR1 LGHNA and CDR2 YSLEER. The CDR3 spans 18 residues. The DNA for the CDR3 is TGCGCCAGCAGCCAAGATAGCGGGAAGGGGGCGGTTGAGTCACCCCTCCACTTT. Translation gives CASSQDSGKGAVESPLHF.

This clonotype was observed at least ten times. V usage is TRBV6-2 or TRBV6-3 and J usage is TRBJ1-2; the D is unclear. Trimming shortened V by 10 bases and J by 7 bases, and 22 bases separated the two germline ends. The germline V gene encodes CDR1 MNHEY and CDR2 SVGEGT. CDR3 size: 14 residues. The CDR3 coding sequence is TGTGCCACCAGACCGCACCGGGAAATGGCTGGCTACACCTTC. Amino acids: CATRPHREMAGYTF.

This clonotype came up many times. The chain carries TRBV5-5 and TRBJ1-1; D not certain. CDR3 length: 11 residues. V lost 3 bases and J 3 bases, leaving 3 bases between the germline ends. The germline gives CDR1 SGHKS, CDR2 YYEKEE (reference sequence). The CDR3 bases are TGTGCCAGCAGCTCCGACACTGAAGCTTTCTTT. This gives the protein CASSSDTEAFF.

Many counts were recorded for this clonotype. This chain connects TRBV7-8 to TRBJ2-3, with D possibly TRBD2 on 6 matching bases. The CDR3 sequence is 14 residues long. Trimming left V 5 bases short and J 5 bases short, with 14 bases between. Per germline, CDR1 SGHVS and CDR2 FQNEAQ. The CDR3 sequence is CASSPGLLKDTQYF. The CDR3 nucleotides are TGTGCCAGCAGCCCCGGACTACTGAAAGATACGCAGTATTTT.

This clonotype was found a few times. The chain combines TRBV2 with TRBJ2-7; 9 bases match TRBD1. Germline CDR1 and CDR2: SNHLY and FYNNEI. Trimming took 8 bases from V and 7 from J; bases not matched to a gene: 6. The CDR3 covers 12 residues. CDR3 loop: CASEGQGEEQYF. The CDR3 nucleotides are TGTGCCAGCGAGGGACAGGGCGAGGAGCAGTACTTC.

This clonotype was seen more than once but under ten times. V usage is TRBV4-1 and J usage is TRBJ1-2; no firm D call. Germline CDR1 MGHRA, CDR2 YSYEKL. This CDR3 contains 14 residues. Trimming left V 3 bases short and J 10 bases short, with 18 bases between. This CDR3 is CASSHPTDLWSYTF. The CDR3, as DNA: TGCGCCAGCAGCCATCCCACGGACCTATGGTCCTACACCTTC.

This sequence joins TRBV7-3 and TRBJ2-2, with TRBD2 matching 13 bases. This CDR3 is built from 18 residues. The junction had 12 bases not matched to a gene; V was cut back by 5 bases and J by 6 bases. CDR1 and CDR2 from the germline V gene are SGHTA and FQGTGA. This CDR3 is CASSPGLAGDTTPGELFF. The CDR3 DNA reads as TGTGCCAGCAGCCCCGGACTAGCGGGAGATACGACCCCCGGGGAGCTGTTTTTT.

The genes are TRBV19 and TRBJ1-5; 9 bases are a match to TRBD1. The ends lost 0 bases at V and 1 base at J; junction bases unmatched: 7. The CDR3 totals 18 residues. The germline V gene encodes CDR1 LNHDA and CDR2 SQIVND (reference sequence). The CDR3 spells CASSIDLWTGESNQPQHF. In nucleotides, the CDR3 is TGTGCCAGTAGTATAGATCTTTGGACAGGGGAAAGCAATCAGCCCCAGCATTTT.

The table lists this clonotype with many counts. The CDR3: CASSLSLAGVDEQYF. The CDR3 DNA is TGTGCCAGCAGCTTGTCCCTAGCGGGTGTGGACGAGCAGTACTTC. The V call is TRBV28, the J call TRBJ2-7, with 8 bases identical to TRBD2. The CDR3 consists of 15 residues. The germline CDR1 and CDR2 sequences are MDHEN and SYDVKM. Trimming removed 6 bases from V and 5 bases from J; junction bases left unmatched: 12.

J is TRBJ1-2 and V is TRBV28; maybe TRBD1 (5 bases). Trimming left V 5 bases short and J 1 base short, with 14 bases between. The CDR3 loop spans 15 amino acids. Germline-derived CDR1 and CDR2 are MDHEN and SYDVKM. The CDR3 loop reads CASSRGLDGNYGYTF. DNA for the CDR3: TGTGCCAGCAGTCGGGGACTAGATGGTAACTATGGCTACACCTTC.

On this clonotype: A much larger clone is a single base away; this may be a read error. This chain joins TRBV28 and TRBJ2-7; no definite D call. CDR3 length equals 14 residues. V was clipped by 4 bases and J by 11 bases, with 21 bases between them. The germline V gene encodes CDR1 MDHEN and CDR2 SYDVKM. In DNA form, the CDR3 reads TGTGCCAGCAGTTCCTCTCGGCGGCTGACCTGCGAGTACTTC. It codes for CASSSSRRLTCEYF. The full variable domain, in which reference TRBV28 and TRBJ2-7 provide the parts outside the CDR3, is DVKVTQSSRYLVKRTGEKVFLECVQDMDHENMFWYRQDPGLGLRLIYFSYDVKMKEKGDIPEGYSVSREKKERFSLILESASTNQTSMYLCASSSSRRLTCEYFGPGTRLTVT.

The chain recombines TRBV28 with TRBJ2-1; D is perhaps TRBD1 or TRBD2 (7 bases each). V gave up 5 bases and J gave up 1 base, with 21 bases separating them. Germline CDR1 MDHEN, CDR2 SYDVKM. The CDR3 is 18 residues long. The CDR3 DNA reads as TGTGCCAGCAGTACAGGGGTGGTCGGCGGGAGTTCCTACAATGAGCAGTTCTTC. It yields the protein CASSTGVVGGSSYNEQFF.

About this clonotype itself: A much larger clone differs by one base, so this may be a read error. The V call is TRBV20-1, the J call TRBJ1-5, with 7 bases aligning to TRBD1. Germline-derived CDR1 and CDR2 are DFQATT and SNEGSKA (reference sequence). This CDR3 comprises 13 residues. Here the CDR3 reads CSTRDAGGQPQHF. The CDR3 DNA reads TGCAGTACTAGAGATGCAGGGGGGCAGCCCCAGCATTTT.

This clonotype was recorded at least ten times. The chain employs TRBV20-1 and TRBJ2-7; the match to TRBD1 covers 8 bases. Trimming at V came to 0 bases and at J to 4 bases, leaving 8 bases not matched to a gene. Germline V gene sequence: CDR1 DFQATT, CDR2 SNEGSKA (reference sequence). CDR3 size: 15 residues. The CDR3 DNA sequence: TGCAGTGCTAGAGAACTGACAGGGGAGATGTACGAGCAGTACTTC. Protein: CSARELTGEMYEQYF.

This clonotype occurred a few times. The genes are TRBV24-1 and TRBJ2-1; D is ambiguous. V dropped 1 base and J dropped 10 bases, with 10 bases sitting between them. The CDR3 is made up of 13 amino acids. Germline CDR1 is KGHDR and CDR2 is SFDVKD. CDR3 sequence: CATSDLVYAEQFF. The CDR3 nucleotides are TGTGCCACCAGTGATTTAGTATACGCCGAGCAGTTCTTC.

Regarding this clonotype: This may come from a read error, since a much larger clone is one base off. The CDR3, as DNA: TGTGCCTGCAGCTCGGCCGGGACAACGAACACTGAAGCTTTCTTT. It codes for CACSSAGTTNTEAFF. This sequence joins TRBV7-6 and TRBJ1-1; maybe TRBD1 (6 bases). The CDR3 has 15 residues. Germline V gene data show CDR1 as SGHVS and CDR2 as FNYEAQ.

Remarks on this clonotype: At one of its ends the junction is not consistent with the germline gene, which may arise from a read error. The V gene is TRBV30, the J gene TRBJ2-7; TRBD1 is a possible D gene (5 bases). This CDR3 region has 15 residues. Germline CDR1 and CDR2: GTSNPN and SVGIG (reference sequence). The CDR3 region is CAWSGTGQSSYGQYF. The CDR3 DNA is TGTGCCTGGAGTGGTACAGGCCAGAGCTCCTACGGGCAGTACTTC.

V and J are TRBV27 and TRBJ2-1; TRBD2 aligns across 10 bases. J lost 9 bases, V lost 7 bases, and 12 bases had no gene match. Looked up from germline, CDR1 is MNHEY and CDR2 is SMNVEV (reference sequence). The CDR3 runs 15 residues. CDR3 nucleotide sequence: TGTGCCAGCACCGTATTAGCGGGGGGATTCGGTGAGCAGTTCTTC. As protein: CASTVLAGGFGEQFF.

V and J are TRBV27 and TRBJ1-2; the D is unclear. The CDR3 is 14 amino acids. Trimming left V 4 bases short and J 4 bases short, with 13 bases between. CDR1 MNHEY and CDR2 SMNVEV come from the germline V gene (reference sequence). The CDR3 DNA reads as TGTGCCAGCAGTTGGAGGGTAGGTAGCTATGGCTACACCTTC. Encoded protein: CASSWRVGSYGYTF.

The rearrangement links TRBV10-3 to TRBJ1-6; 7 nucleotides align to TRBD1. CDR1 and CDR2 (germline): ENHRY, SYGVKD. The CDR3 runs 19 residues. V was clipped by 4 bases and J by 6 bases; unmatched bases: 18. As DNA, the CDR3 is TGTGCCATCAGTGCCTTTTCCGGACAGGAAAAGACCATTAATTCACCCCTCCACTTT. Protein: CAISAFSGQEKTINSPLHF.

This chain connects TRBV13 to TRBJ1-4; possible D gene TRBD1, 6 bases. The V end lost 1 base, the J end lost 8 bases, and 14 bases lay between the germline ends. This CDR3 region has 15 residues. Per the germline V gene, CDR1 is PRHDT and CDR2 is FYEKMQ (reference sequence). Here the CDR3 reads CASSLAGGATEKLFF. CDR3 bases: TGTGCCAGCAGCTTAGCGGGGGGGGCGACGGAAAAACTGTTTTTT.

This clonotype was observed at least ten times. The chain links TRBV5-6 to TRBJ1-1; weak D call: TRBD1 (5 bases). The CDR3 covers 14 residues. From germline, CDR1 is SGHDT and CDR2 YYEEEE. The V and J ends lost 5 bases and 3 bases respectively, with 14 bases between them. In nucleotides, the CDR3 is TGTGCCAGCAGGTCGGCAGGGTATGACACTGAAGCTTTCTTT. Translated: CASRSAGYDTEAFF.

On this clonotype itself: A much larger clone lies one base from this, so it may be a read error. The rearrangement uses TRBV28 and TRBJ2-7; 8 nucleotides align to TRBD2. Germline loops: CDR1 MDHEN, CDR2 SYDVKM. This CDR3 comprises 14 residues. CDR3 DNA: TGTGTCAGCAGCACGGGACTAGACCTGTACGAGCAGTACTTC. This sequence encodes CVSSTGLDLYEQYF.

There are many counts of this clonotype. The chain recombines TRBV2 with TRBJ1-2; no clear D gene. CDR1 and CDR2 from the germline V gene are SNHLY and FYNNEI. This CDR3 contains 12 residues. With 11 bases removed from V and 1 base from J, the gap between germline ends came to 11 bases. CDR3 sequence: CARRRNNYGYTF. In DNA form, the CDR3 reads TGTGCCCGCCGGAGGAATAACTATGGCTACACCTTC.

Remarks on this clonotype: A much larger clone differs from this one at a single base, so this may be a read error. The chain carries TRBV12-5 and TRBJ1-3; no clear D gene. Germline V lookup: CDR1 LGHNT, CDR2 FRNRAP. CDR3 size: 14 residues. Trimming removed 1 base at V and 0 bases at J, with 4 bases between. CDR3 protein: CASGLAVSGNTIYF. CDR3 bases: TGTGCTAGTGGTTTGGCAGTCTCTGGAAACACCATATATTTT.

This clonotype showed up many times. The chain carries TRBV30 and TRBJ1-1; D not resolved. Germline CDR1 reads GTSNPN; CDR2 reads SVGIG (reference sequence). V dropped 1 base and J dropped 1 base, with 4 bases sitting between them. There are 12 residues in the CDR3. For the CDR3, the DNA is TGTGCCTGGAGTGCGGGGAACACTGAAGCTTTCTTT. As protein: CAWSAGNTEAFF.

About this clonotype: A read error is possible here, since a much larger clone lies one base away. The rearrangement uses TRBV12-3 or TRBV12-4 and TRBJ2-2; D ambiguous. The CDR3 has 11 amino acids. V lost 7 bases and J 7 bases, leaving 7 bases between the germline ends. The DNA of the CDR3 is TGTGCCAGCACCCCCGTCGGGGAGCTGTTTTTT. Protein product: CASTPVGELFF.